This T cell receptor (beta chain) stems from a study of brain T cells in children with intractable seizures. Study-level points and caveats: Viral specificity was inferred only from CDR3 similarity; HCMV serostatus was unknown. Among the top 50 brain clones were public and private clonotypes. Clones missing pre-surgery may reflect undersampling of that blood sample.

CDR1 and CDR2 (germline): SGDLS, YYNGEE. The length of the CDR3 is 16 residues. The ends lost 0 bases at V and 1 base at J; junction bases unmatched: 4. Only cases whose brain tissue showed the highest T cell transcript signatures were sequenced. Pre-surgery treatment included at least one anti-epileptic drug. Assay: immunoSEQ multiplex PCR; the TCRdb copy retains only in-frame clones and omits some. The profile shows thousands of clones, about 90% of them singletons. Worth noting for this clone: Its antigen is not known.

The chain carries TRBV9 and TRBJ1-2; TRBD1 agrees at 9 bases. This TCR was recovered from a boy under three years old with focal cortical dysplasia and intractable seizures. Source: resected brain tissue, taken at surgery. The CDR3 sequence: CASSVAQGAYNYGYTF. The CDR3 nucleotides read TGTGCCAGCAGCGTAGCACAGGGGGCTTATAACTATGGCTACACCTTC. The variable domain in full, completed from reference TRBV9 and TRBJ1-2, reads DSGVTQTPKHLITATGQRVTLRCSPRSGDLSVYWYQQSLDQGLQFLIQYYNGEERAKGNILERFSAQQFPDLHSELNLSSLELGDSALYFCASSVAQGAYNYGYTFGSGTRLTVV.